One T cell receptor (beta chain) is described in this entry. Its specificity is not known. The read comes to an end 3 residues before the CDR3 does, leaving the germline J gene to fill in the end. The sample originates from a study of T cells in women clearing cervical HPV infection. Study-level findings and limits: Controls had more TRBV6-7 (about 0.15%) than cases (approximately 0.11%).

Each participant carried one incident cervical HPV16 infection only. Repertoires were generated with immunoSEQ multiplex PCR, while TCRdb's copy carries only in-frame clones and drops some. Reported are around 39,000 clones; the ten largest clones contain 1.5% to 2%. V was shortened by 4 bases and J by 1 base, with 9 bases between the two germline ends. Germline-derived CDR1 and CDR2 are ENHRY and SYGVKD. The CDR3 has 14 amino acids. The TCR originated in a woman aged 18-70 years with a cervical HPV16 infection that either progressed to CIN3+ or cleared (not recorded which). The specimen was blood buffy coat. The J gene is TRBJ2-3, the V gene TRBV10-3, with TRBD2 as a possible D gene (6 bases). The DNA read from the CDR3 is TGTGCCATCAGTGGGGGCGGGGGCACAGATACG. Protein: CAISGGGGTDT. The full CDR3 protein reads CAISGGGGTDTQYF.